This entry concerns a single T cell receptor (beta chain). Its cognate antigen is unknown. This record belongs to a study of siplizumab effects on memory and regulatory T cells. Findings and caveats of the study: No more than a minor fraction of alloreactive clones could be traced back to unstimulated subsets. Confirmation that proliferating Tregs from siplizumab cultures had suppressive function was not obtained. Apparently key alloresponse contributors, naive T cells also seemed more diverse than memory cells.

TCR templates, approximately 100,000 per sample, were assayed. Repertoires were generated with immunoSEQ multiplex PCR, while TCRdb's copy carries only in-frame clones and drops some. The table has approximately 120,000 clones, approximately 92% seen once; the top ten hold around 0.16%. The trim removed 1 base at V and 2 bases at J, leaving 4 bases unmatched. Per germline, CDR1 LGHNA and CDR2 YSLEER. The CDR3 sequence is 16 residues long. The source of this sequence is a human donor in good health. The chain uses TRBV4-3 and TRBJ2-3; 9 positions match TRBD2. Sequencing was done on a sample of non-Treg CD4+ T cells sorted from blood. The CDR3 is CASSQGSGGPTDTQYF. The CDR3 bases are TGCGCCAGCAGCCAAGGGAGCGGGGGGCCCACAGATACGCAGTATTTT.